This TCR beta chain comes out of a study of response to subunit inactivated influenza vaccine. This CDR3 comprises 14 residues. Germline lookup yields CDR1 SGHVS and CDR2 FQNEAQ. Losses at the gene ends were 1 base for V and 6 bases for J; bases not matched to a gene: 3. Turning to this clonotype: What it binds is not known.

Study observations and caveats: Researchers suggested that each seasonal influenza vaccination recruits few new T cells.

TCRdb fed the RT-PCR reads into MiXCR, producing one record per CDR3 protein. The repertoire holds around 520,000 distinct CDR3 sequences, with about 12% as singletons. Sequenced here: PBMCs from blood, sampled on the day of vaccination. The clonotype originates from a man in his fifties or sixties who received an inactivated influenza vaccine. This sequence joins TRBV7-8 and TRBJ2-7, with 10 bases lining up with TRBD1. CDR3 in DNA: TGTGCCAGCAGCTTAGGAGGGACAGGGGCCGAGCAGTACTTC. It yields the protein CASSLGGTGAEQYF. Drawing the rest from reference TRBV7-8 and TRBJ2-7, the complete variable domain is GAGVSQSPRYKVAKRGQDVALRCDPISGHVSLFWYQQALGQGPEFLTYFQNEAQLDKSGLPSDRFFAERPEGSVSTLKIQRTQQEDSAVYLCASSLGGTGAEQYFGPGTRLTVT.